Below, 4 T cell receptor beta chains from the same sample are listed, as sequenced in a study of blood T cell repertoires in COVID-19. Assay: immunoSEQ multiplex PCR; the TCRdb copy retains only in-frame clones and omits some. This repertoire shows about 32,000 clones, around 85% found once; its top ten account for approximately 45%. The sequencing sample was made of peripheral blood. The source of these receptors is a man between 60 and 75 years old with active or convalescent COVID-19.

The chain joins TRBV7-2 to TRBJ2-3; 12 positions agree with TRBD2. Germline V lookup: CDR1 SGHTA, CDR2 FQGNSA. The CDR3 covers 17 residues. V shed 5 bases, J shed 6 bases, and the junction held 12 bases outside the gene matches. As DNA, the CDR3 is TGTGCCAGCAGCGCCGGGACTAGCGGGCGACTGACTGATACGCAGTATTTT. This codes for CASSAGTSGRLTDTQYF. The full variable domain, rest sourced from reference TRBV7-2 and TRBJ2-3, is GAGVSQSPSNKVTEKGKDVELRCDPISGHTALYWYRQSLGQGLEFLIYFQGNSAPDKSGLPSDRFSAERTGGSVSTLTIQRTQQEDSAVYLCASSAGTSGRLTDTQYFGPGTRLTVL.

The CDR3 sequence is CASSSGGGAGGNTIYF. As DNA, the CDR3 is TGTGCCAGCAGCTCAGGAGGGGGCGCGGGTGGAAACACCATATATTTT. The rearrangement links TRBV7-2 to TRBJ1-3; 7 bases align to TRBD1. This CDR3 has 16 residues. V trimming: 4 bases; J trimming: 3 bases; junction bases outside the gene matches: 9. Germline V gives CDR1 SGHTA, CDR2 FQGNSA.

The chain recombines TRBV5-4 with TRBJ2-1; 7 nucleotides agree with TRBD1. Per germline, CDR1 SGHNT and CDR2 YYREEE (reference sequence). With V trimmed by 4 bases and J by 5 bases, 9 bases remained unmatched. The CDR3 has 15 residues. The CDR3 loop is CASSQPGTVNNEQFF. CDR3 sequence (DNA): TGTGCCAGCAGCCAGCCAGGGACAGTAAACAATGAGCAGTTCTTC.

The chain joins TRBV6-1 to TRBJ2-7; tentative D call: TRBD2 (6 bases). Trimming stripped 3 bases from V and 2 bases from J, with 8 bases between. Germline V CDR1 and CDR2: MNHNS, SASEGT. The length of the CDR3 is 13 residues. The CDR3 region has the DNA TGTGCCAGCAGTGAGGGGAGGACCTACGAGCAGTACGTC. Its protein product is CASSEGRTYEQYV.